These T cell receptor beta chains were read from a single sample in a study of neurological immune-mediated disorders. TCRdb re-called the 5' RACE reads through MiXCR, storing one row per CDR3 protein. The data hold roughly 80,000 distinct CDR3 sequences, with around a tenth observed a single time. Sequencing input: PBMCs. All receptors derive from a man between 50 and 59 years old in good health. CDR3s include the opening cysteine and the closing phenylalanine or tryptophan. The order of the fields is V gene, CDR3 protein.

TRBV12-3/TRBV12-4 | CASSPGLGSYEQYF
TRBV29-1 | CGVESLEGGADTQYF
TRBV28 | CASSSTSGRNYAGELFF
TRBV6-1 | CASLGAGGNEQFF
TRBV28 | CASSFQEGRKFTDTQYF
TRBV7-9 | CASSLGPQMSSGNTIYF
TRBV4-1 | CASSQDRTGFDGYTF
TRBV7-2 | CASSPGSGQGLDTQYF
TRBV27 | CASSPTRLLEKLFF
TRBV7-2 | CASSAGGLWGDEQFF
TRBV5-1 | CASSLRGYPDTQYF
TRBV5-1 | CASRPGVSRDTEAFF
TRBV5-1 | CASMAGTSFTGELFF
TRBV7-3 | CASSLIRTDTQYF
TRBV28 | CANRLDTDTQYF
TRBV20-1 | CSARGDRAVGEQFF
TRBV5-1 | CASSHDRGTEAFF
TRBV18 | CASSPPLQGKAEQYF
TRBV18 | CASSPRQGRNNEQFF
TRBV18 | CASSPQFELAGPYNEQFF